A selection of T cell receptor beta chains follows, all from one sample in a study of blood T cell repertoires in COVID-19. The assay was immunoSEQ multiplex PCR, and TCRdb's table has in-frame clones only and misses some. Among some 41,000 clones, approximately 82% were seen once, and the ten largest hold just under 45%. Sequenced material: peripheral blood. The receptor set was obtained from a woman of 80 years or more with active or convalescent COVID-19. Both conserved end residues are part of each CDR3. Fields, in order: CDR3 DNA, CDR3 protein, D gene, V gene, J gene, clone size. D genes are given only for firm matches. A row's size may be missing; if present it is once, few, many or a size class.

TGTGCCAGCAGTTCAACTAGAGCGTCTAACTATGGCTACACCTTC	CASSSTRASNYGYTF	NA	TRBV28	TRBJ1-2	NA
TGTGCCATCAGCGAATCGGGGTACCAAGAGACCCAGTACTTC	CAISESGYQETQYF	NA	TRBV10-3	TRBJ2-5	NA
TGTGCCAGCAGACGGACTAGCGGGAGGCCTAGGGGTAATGAGCAGTTCTTC	CASRRTSGRPRGNEQFF	TRBD2	TRBV11-2	TRBJ2-1	NA
TGTGCCAGCAGTCTAGCGGGACCCTACGAGCAGTACTTC	CASSLAGPYEQYF	TRBD2	TRBV27	TRBJ2-7	NA
TGTGCCAGTAGTATTGGACAGATCTACAATGAGCAGTTCTTC	CASSIGQIYNEQFF	NA	TRBV19	TRBJ2-1	NA
TGTGCCAGCAGGAGAGACAGGGGCTCCGGGGAGCAGTTCTTC	CASRRDRGSGEQFF	TRBD1	TRBV6-5	TRBJ2-1	NA
TGTGCCAGCAGAAAAACCCGGGGAGGGGGGAACACTGAAGCTTTCTTT	CASRKTRGGGNTEAFF	NA	TRBV7-8	TRBJ1-1	NA
TGTGCCAGCAGCTTAGGTCTGGCGGGCTTCTATGGCTACACCTTC	CASSLGLAGFYGYTF	NA	TRBV7-9	TRBJ1-2	few
TGTGCCAGCAGCCTACAGGGGCACCAAGAGACCCAGTACTTC	CASSLQGHQETQYF	TRBD1	TRBV11-2	TRBJ2-5	NA
TGTGCCAGCATTCGCGGAGGCCCGAACACTGAAGCTTTCTTT	CASIRGGPNTEAFF	NA	TRBV7-9	TRBJ1-1	NA
TGTGCCAGCAGTCACAGGGGGTATGGCTACACCTTC	CASSHRGYGYTF	TRBD1	TRBV6-5	TRBJ1-2	NA
TGTGCCAGCAGAACGAGGAGCTCCTACAATGAGCAGTTCTTC	CASRTRSSYNEQFF	NA	TRBV28	TRBJ2-1	NA
TGTGCCAGCAGTTTATTGTCCGGGACAGAGCAGTTCTTC	CASSLLSGTEQFF	NA	TRBV27	TRBJ2-1	few
TGTGCCAGTAGATGGACTAGCGGATCCTACGAGCAGTACTTC	CASRWTSGSYEQYF	TRBD2	TRBV19	TRBJ2-7	once
TGCGCCAGCAGCTCCCGGGACAAGGAATATTCTGAGCAGTTCTTC	CASSSRDKEYSEQFF	NA	TRBV5-1	TRBJ2-1	few
TGTGCCAGCAGTTCCCCGACGGGGGTCGGTTTTGGGGCCAACGTCCTGACTTTC	CASSSPTGVGFGANVLTF	NA	TRBV28	TRBJ2-6	NA
TGTGCCAGCAGTCCGCTAGCGGATCTGAACACCGGGGAGCTGTTTTTT	CASSPLADLNTGELFF	TRBD2	TRBV4-2	TRBJ2-2	NA
TGCGCCAGCAGCCATGAGAGTGCAACTAATGAAAAACTGTTTTTT	CASSHESATNEKLFF	NA	TRBV4-1	TRBJ1-4	few
TGTGCCAGCAGTGTCGGTGTCCTGCGAACTGAAGCTTTCTTT	CASSVGVLRTEAFF	NA	TRBV14	TRBJ1-1	NA
TGTGCCACCAGTGGGTATTCAGGACAGGGGAACAATGAGCAGTTCTTC	CATSGYSGQGNNEQFF	TRBD1	TRBV24-1	TRBJ2-1	NA